This T cell receptor beta chain was sequenced for a study of cytomegalovirus exposure and HLA in healthy donors. Study results and limitations: It was about 180 TCR beta chains that were listed as cytomegalovirus-associated. Reportedly, HLA-A and HLA-B alleles of most subjects were accurately predicted from TCR beta. A later analysis reported that several of the most significant clusters appeared to be linked to common viral pathogens, among them Epstein-Barr virus.

The PCR made use of 60 Vbeta and 13 Jbeta primers. TCRdb keeps only in-frame clones here, not all; method: immunoSEQ multiplex PCR. The data show some 150,000 clones, approximately 80% seen once. Turning to this clone: Its antigen is not identified.

The CDR3 runs 15 residues. The germline V gene has CDR1 SGHAT and CDR2 FQDESV (reference sequence). V lost 5 bases and J lost 1, with 14 bases in between. The receptor's source is a female donor in good health and CMV-seropositive. Input material: PBMCs. The genes are TRBV11-1 and TRBJ1-1; D remains ambiguous. DNA of the CDR3: TGTGCCAGCAGCATGAGAATGGGCGCGAACACTGAAGCTTTCTTT. Its translation: CASSMRMGANTEAFF.